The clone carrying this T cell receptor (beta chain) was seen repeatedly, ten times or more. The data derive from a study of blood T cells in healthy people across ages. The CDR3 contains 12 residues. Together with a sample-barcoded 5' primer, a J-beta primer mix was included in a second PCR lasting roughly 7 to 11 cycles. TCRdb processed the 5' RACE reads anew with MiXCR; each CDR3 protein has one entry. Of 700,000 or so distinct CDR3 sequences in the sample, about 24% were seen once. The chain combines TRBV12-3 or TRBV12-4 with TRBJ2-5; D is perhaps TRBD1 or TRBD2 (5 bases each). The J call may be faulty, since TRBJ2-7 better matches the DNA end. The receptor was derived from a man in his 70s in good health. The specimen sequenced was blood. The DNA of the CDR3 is TGTGCCAGCAGCTTCGGGGCTTACGAGCAGTACTTC. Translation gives CASSFGAYEQYF.